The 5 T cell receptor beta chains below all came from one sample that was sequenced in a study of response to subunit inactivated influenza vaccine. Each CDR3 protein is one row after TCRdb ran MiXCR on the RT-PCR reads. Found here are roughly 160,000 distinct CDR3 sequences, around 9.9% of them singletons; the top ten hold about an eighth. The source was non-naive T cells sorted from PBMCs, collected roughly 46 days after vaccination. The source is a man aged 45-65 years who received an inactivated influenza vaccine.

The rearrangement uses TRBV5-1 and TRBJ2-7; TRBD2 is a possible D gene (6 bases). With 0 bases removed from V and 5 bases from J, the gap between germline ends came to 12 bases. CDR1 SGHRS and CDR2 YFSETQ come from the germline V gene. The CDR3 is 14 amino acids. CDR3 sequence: CASSLERSGDEQYF. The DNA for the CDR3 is TGCGCCAGCAGCTTGGAGAGATCGGGAGACGAGCAGTACTTC.

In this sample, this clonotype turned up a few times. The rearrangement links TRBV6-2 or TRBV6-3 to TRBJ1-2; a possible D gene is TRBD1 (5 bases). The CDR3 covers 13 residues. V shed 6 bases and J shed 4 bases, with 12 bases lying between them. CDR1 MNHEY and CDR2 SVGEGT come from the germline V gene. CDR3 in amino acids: CASSPTETYGYTF. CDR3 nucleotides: TGTGCCAGCAGCCCGACAGAAACCTATGGCTACACCTTC.

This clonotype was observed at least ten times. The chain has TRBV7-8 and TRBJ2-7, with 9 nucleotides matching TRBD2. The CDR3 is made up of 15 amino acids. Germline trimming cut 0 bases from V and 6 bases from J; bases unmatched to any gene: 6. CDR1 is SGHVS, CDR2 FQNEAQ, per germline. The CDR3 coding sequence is TGTGCCAGCAGCTTAGCCGCCGCGGGGGGGATCGAGCAGTACTTC. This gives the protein CASSLAAAGGIEQYF. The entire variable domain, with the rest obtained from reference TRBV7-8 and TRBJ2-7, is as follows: GAGVSQSPRYKVAKRGQDVALRCDPISGHVSLFWYQQALGQGPEFLTYFQNEAQLDKSGLPSDRFFAERPEGSVSTLKIQRTQQEDSAVYLCASSLAAAGGIEQYFGPGTRLTVT.

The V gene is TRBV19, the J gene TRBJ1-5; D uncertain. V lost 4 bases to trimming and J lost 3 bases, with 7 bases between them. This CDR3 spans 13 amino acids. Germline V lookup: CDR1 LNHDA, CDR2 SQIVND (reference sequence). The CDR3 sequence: CASSKVPNQPQHF. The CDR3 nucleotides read TGTGCCAGTAGTAAAGTGCCCAATCAGCCCCAGCATTTT.

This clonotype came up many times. CDR3 DNA: TGTGCCACCAGCAGAGCCGTAGGGTCACCCCTCCACTTT. Residues: CATSRAVGSPLHF. This chain joins TRBV15 and TRBJ1-6; D ambiguous. Trimming removed 1 base at V and 10 bases at J, with 8 bases between. This CDR3 comprises 13 residues. Germline CDR1 LNHNV, CDR2 YYDKDF (reference sequence).